A selection of T cell receptor beta chains follows, all from one sample in a study of regulatory T cells in long-lasting Graves disease. TCRdb re-called the multiplex PCR reads through MiXCR, storing one row per CDR3 protein. The table includes a few hundred thousand distinct CDR3 sequences, about 12% detected once. These data were likewise used in another study, on T cells in Graves' hyperthyroidism and ophthalmopathy.

The sample in question was peripheral blood mononuclear cells (PBMCs), obtained at new diagnosis, from a patient treated with antithyroid drugs. Source of these receptors: a woman younger than 35 with Graves disease. Both conserved end residues are part of each CDR3. D genes are given only for firm matches. Clone size is shown for a subset of rows, as once, few, many or a class of expanded clone.

size	J	D	V	DNA	CDR3
NA	TRBJ2-1	TRBD2	TRBV7-2	TGTGCCAGCAGCTTAGGGACTAGAGGGACCGATGAGCAGTTCTTC	CASSLGTRGTDEQFF
NA	TRBJ2-1	TRBD2	TRBV7-9	TGCGCCAGCAGCCCGGCGTTAGCGGGAGCTGATGAGCAGTTCTTC	CASSPALAGADEQFF
many	TRBJ1-1	NA	TRBV3-1	TGTGCCAGCAGCCAACCTGTGAGGGGCAGGGCCTTGAACACTGAAGCTTTCTTT	CASSQPVRGRALNTEAFF
many	TRBJ1-2	NA	TRBV18	TGTGCCAGCGCCTTCACGACGGGATATGGCTACACCTTC	CASAFTTGYGYTF
many	TRBJ2-3	TRBD2	TRBV20-1	TGCAGCCCCTTTGGGACTAGCGGCACAGATACGCAGTATTTT	CSPFGTSGTDTQYF
many	TRBJ1-4	NA	TRBV7-2	TGTGCCAGCAGCTTACGTCACGGAAATGAAAAACTGTTTTTT	CASSLRHGNEKLFF
few	TRBJ1-3	NA	TRBV6-1	TGTGCCAGCAGCCCAGATCTCTCTGGAAACACCATATATTTT	CASSPDLSGNTIYF
many	TRBJ1-5	NA	TRBV29-1	TGCAGCGTTGTTAGTCCCGGGGGGCCCCAGCATTTT	CSVVSPGGPQHF
many	TRBJ2-1	TRBD2	TRBV6-2/TRBV6-3	TGTGCCAGCAGCCGTACTAGCGGGGTCATGAATGAGCAGTTCTTC	CASSRTSGVMNEQFF
many	TRBJ2-5	TRBD2	TRBV9	TGTGCCAGCAGCGTAGGGACTAGCGGGCACCAAGAGACCCAGTACTTC	CASSVGTSGHQETQYF
NA	TRBJ2-1	TRBD2	TRBV20-1	TGCAGTGCAAATAGCGGGAGAACTTCCTACAATGAGCAGTTCTTC	CSANSGRTSYNEQFF
many	TRBJ1-2	NA	TRBV20-1	TGCAGGATTGCGCCGAGACTTGAAGCTAACTATGGCTACACCTTC	CRIAPRLEANYGYTF
NA	TRBJ2-7	NA	TRBV18	TGTGCCCGCTCACCACGGGATCCCGAGCAGTACTTC	CARSPRDPEQYF
many	TRBJ2-3	NA	TRBV12-3/TRBV12-4	TGTGCCAGCAGTTTCGACCCGAGCGGGCTTGGGATCCCTAGCACAGATACGCAGTATTTT	CASSFDPSGLGIPSTDTQYF
many	TRBJ1-1	NA	TRBV7-8	TGTGCCAGCAGCCTAAGTCCCTTTGAAGCTTTCTTT	CASSLSPFEAFF
many	TRBJ2-5	TRBD1	TRBV11-2	TGTGCCAGCAGCCCCCGACAGGGGGCCCAAGAGACCCAGTACTTC	CASSPRQGAQETQYF
many	TRBJ2-7	TRBD2	TRBV2	TGTGCCAGCAAGAACCGGACTAGCCTCTACGAGCAGTACTTC	CASKNRTSLYEQYF
many	TRBJ1-1	NA	TRBV7-9	TGTGCCAGCAGCTTACATGGTTCAGAGGAAGCTTTCTTT	CASSLHGSEEAFF
many	TRBJ1-2	NA	TRBV6-2/TRBV6-3	TGTGCCAGCAGTTACTCGACTCCGGACAGAAGGGGGTTTGGCTACACCTTC	CASSYSTPDRRGFGYTF
many	TRBJ1-1	NA	TRBV7-2	TGTGCCAGCAGCTTTACAAGTATGAACACTGAAGCTTTCTTT	CASSFTSMNTEAFF
NA	TRBJ1-1	NA	TRBV19	TGTGCCAGCGAAGGGGTGGACACTGAAGCTTTCTTT	CASEGVDTEAFF
many	TRBJ1-2	TRBD1	TRBV7-2	TGTGCCAGCAGTCGACAGGGTCACGGCTACACCTTC	CASSRQGHGYTF
many	TRBJ2-3	TRBD1	TRBV28	TGTGCCAGCACCCCTTCGGGACAGGGCGCAGATACGCAGTATTTT	CASTPSGQGADTQYF
NA	TRBJ2-1	NA	TRBV6-9	TGCGCCAGCAGTGAGTCGATGTCCTACAATGAGCAGTTCTTC	CASSESMSYNEQFF
NA	TRBJ2-1	NA	TRBV9	TGTGCCAGCAGCGTTACCCCGCTCGACAATGAGCAGTTCTTC	CASSVTPLDNEQFF
few	TRBJ2-2	NA	TRBV7-8	TGTGCCAGCAGCTTAGGGTGGGCCGTAGCCGGGGAGCTGTTTTTT	CASSLGWAVAGELFF
NA	TRBJ1-2	TRBD1	TRBV12-3/TRBV12-4	TGTGCCAGCAGTTCCGGACAGGGTGGCGACTATGGCTACACCTTC	CASSSGQGGDYGYTF
many	TRBJ1-5	TRBD1	TRBV12-5	TGTGCTAGTGGTTTCGAACCGGGACAGGGTAAGGGTCAGCCCCAGCATTTT	CASGFEPGQGKGQPQHF
many	TRBJ2-6	NA	TRBV19	TGTGCCAGTAGTATAGTTGACTCTGGGGCCAACGTCCTGACTTTC	CASSIVDSGANVLTF
many	TRBJ2-3	NA	TRBV30	TGTGCCTGGAGCCGACTATACACAGATACGCAGTATTTT	CAWSRLYTDTQYF
many	TRBJ2-1	NA	TRBV28	TGTGCCAGCAGTTTTAGCGGGCAGGGGGACCATGAGCAGTTCTTC	CASSFSGQGDHEQFF